One and the same sample provided the 24 T cell receptor beta chains below, sequenced in a study of blood T cell repertoires in COVID-19. Some clones are missing from TCRdb's copy, which holds only in-frame ones; the method was immunoSEQ multiplex PCR. The table has approximately 160,000 clones, approximately 85% seen once. Sequencing was carried out using peripheral blood. The receptor set was obtained from a man aged 55 to 70 who had recovered from COVID-19.

The chain carries TRBV18 and TRBJ1-3; 9 bases match TRBD1. The CDR3 is 14 amino acids. V dropped 3 bases and J dropped 12; count of bases not matched to a gene: 9. Looked up from germline, CDR1 is KGHSH and CDR2 is LQKENI. CDR3 coding DNA: TGTGCCAGCTCACCGGGGACAGGGAAAAGAGTCATATATTTT. Protein: CASSPGTGKRVIYF.

The chain joins TRBV11-3 to TRBJ2-2, with 9 bases aligning to TRBD1. There are 15 residues in the CDR3. Trimming took 5 bases from V and 4 from J; bases not matched to a gene: 5. Germline loops: CDR1 SGHNT, CDR2 YENEEA. This chain's CDR3 is CASSLGQGPTGELFF. Written as DNA, the CDR3 is TGTGCCAGCAGCCTGGGACAGGGTCCCACCGGGGAGCTGTTTTTT.

Written as DNA, the CDR3 is TGTGCCAGCAGCCAATCGATTAAGGCTGCAGGGAAACCTGGAAACACCATATATTTT. Translation: CASSQSIKAAGKPGNTIYF. The chain joins TRBV16 to TRBJ1-3, with D possibly matching TRBD1 (5 bases). V was pared by 0 bases and J by 2 bases, with 20 bases between. Germline-derived CDR1 and CDR2 are KGHSY and FQNENV. The CDR3 runs 19 residues.

The chain couples TRBV28 to TRBJ2-7; TRBD1 might be the D (6 bases). Germline CDR1 MDHEN, CDR2 SYDVKM. Trimming left V 10 bases short and J 0 bases short, with 10 bases between. This CDR3 has 12 amino acids. The CDR3 region has the DNA TGTGCCACCCGGGACATCTCCTACGAGCAGTACTTC. Its translation is CATRDISYEQYF. Drawing the rest from reference TRBV28 and TRBJ2-7, the complete variable domain is DVKVTQSSRYLVKRTGEKVFLECVQDMDHENMFWYRQDPGLGLRLIYFSYDVKMKEKGDIPEGYSVSREKKERFSLILESASTNQTSMYLCATRDISYEQYFGPGTRLTVT.

This clone came up a few times. The chain recombines TRBV27 with TRBJ2-2; tentatively, D is TRBD1 (5 bases). Deletions cut 5 bases from V and 5 bases from J, with 9 bases between. Per germline, CDR1 MNHEY and CDR2 SMNVEV (reference sequence). CDR3 length equals 13 residues. CDR3 nucleotides: TGTGCCAGCAGTCTGACAGTAACCGGGGAGCTGTTTTTT. Its translation: CASSLTVTGELFF.

The chain carries TRBV6-5 and TRBJ2-3; 7 bases are shared with TRBD2. The CDR3 has 13 residues. The germline gives CDR1 MNHEY, CDR2 SVGAGI. The V segment lost 10 bases and the J segment 1 base; nucleotides outside the gene matches: 5. The CDR3 DNA sequence: TGTGCCACCTCTAGCGGAGGCACAGATACGCAGTATTTT. It yields the protein CATSSGGTDTQYF.

The chain uses TRBV10-2 and TRBJ2-5; 10 bases align to TRBD2. The CDR3 loop spans 15 amino acids. Germline-derived CDR1 and CDR2 are WSHSY and SAAADI. Unmatched junction bases numbered 7, after V lost 5 bases and J lost 4 bases. CDR3 residues: CASSSSGGAGETQYF. For the CDR3, the DNA is TGCGCCAGCAGTTCAAGCGGGGGGGCGGGAGAGACCCAGTACTTC.

The V call is TRBV6-1, the J call TRBJ1-2; 9 nucleotides agree with TRBD1. Per the germline V gene, CDR1 is MNHNS and CDR2 is SASEGT. The CDR3 contains 14 residues. Trimming removed 3 bases from V and 6 bases from J; junction bases left unmatched: 5. The CDR3 nucleotides read TGTGCCAGCAGTGAGGGACAGGGCTGGGATGGCTACACCTTC. This codes for CASSEGQGWDGYTF.

Worth noting for this clone: Given a much more abundant clone one base away, this may be a read error. The V call is TRBV11-2, the J call TRBJ1-1; the D is unclear. The V end was cut by 1 base, the J end by 1 base, with 4 bases between. The CDR3 runs to 13 residues. Germline CDR1 SGHAT, CDR2 FQNNGV. The CDR3 region is CASSLARNTEAFF. The CDR3 nucleotides read TGTGCCAGCAGCTTAGCCAGGAACACTGAAGCTTTCTTT.

The chain links TRBV18 to TRBJ1-2; a possible D gene is TRBD1 (5 bases). V lost 3 bases and J 4 bases, leaving 15 bases between the germline ends. This CDR3 has 15 residues. The germline CDR1 and CDR2 sequences are KGHSH and LQKENI. The CDR3 sequence: CASSPKSTETYGYTF. The CDR3 region has the DNA TGTGCCAGCTCACCTAAATCGACAGAAACCTATGGCTACACCTTC. The full variable domain, in which reference TRBV18 and TRBJ1-2 provide the parts outside the CDR3, is NAGVMQNPRHLVRRRGQEARLRCSPMKGHSHVYWYRQLPEEGLKFMVYLQKENIIDESGMPKERFSAEFPKEGPSILRIQQVVRGDSAAYFCASSPKSTETYGYTFGSGTRLTVV.

V gene TRBV28 combines with J gene TRBJ1-2, with 10 positions matching TRBD1. The germline gives CDR1 MDHEN, CDR2 SYDVKM. The CDR3 sequence is 14 residues long. The J segment lost 5 bases and the V segment lost 8 bases, leaving 8 bases of the junction unmatched. This CDR3 is CASLGTGDGYGYTF. The CDR3 DNA sequence: TGTGCCAGCCTGGGGACAGGGGACGGGTATGGCTACACCTTC.

V usage is TRBV7-9 and J usage is TRBJ1-6; D gene unclear. CDR3 length: 12 amino acids. The germline CDR1 and CDR2 sequences are SEHNR and FQNEAQ (reference sequence). V shed 1 base and J shed 7 bases, with 2 bases lying between them. CDR3 residues: CASSLVNSPLHF. The CDR3 DNA sequence: TGTGCCAGCAGCTTAGTAAATTCACCCCTCCACTTT.

This clone appeared once. The V call is TRBV10-3, the J call TRBJ1-2; 7 bases agree with TRBD1. This CDR3 comprises 14 residues. Germline trimming cut 6 bases from V and 2 bases from J; bases unmatched to any gene: 6. CDR1 and CDR2 (germline): ENHRY, SYGVKD. CDR3 in DNA: TGTGCCATCAGATCACCGGGACAGAACTATGGCTACACCTTC. Its translation is CAIRSPGQNYGYTF.

This chain uses TRBV3-1 (or the pseudogene TRBV3-2) with TRBJ1-1; no firm D call. Germline CDR1 and CDR2: LGHDT and YNNKEL (reference sequence). The CDR3 runs 13 residues. V shed 4 bases and J shed 11 bases, with 17 bases lying between them. CDR3 sequence: CASSPRGLLKAFF. The CDR3 DNA sequence: TGTGCCAGCAGCCCCCGCGGCCTCTTGAAGGCTTTCTTT.

This sequence joins TRBV5-6 and TRBJ2-5, with 9 bases that match TRBD1. The CDR3 loop spans 17 amino acids. V was pared by 0 bases and J by 1 base, with 7 bases of the junction left unmatched. Germline V gene lookup returns CDR1 SGHDT and CDR2 YYEEEE. The CDR3, as DNA: TGTGCCAGCAGCTTGGCCATGACGACAGGGGGCCAAGAGACCCAGTACTTC. It is translated as CASSLAMTTGGQETQYF.

This clone was recorded only once. The chain joins TRBV27 to TRBJ1-1, with 9 bases lining up with TRBD1. CDR3 length equals 16 residues. CDR1 is MNHEY and CDR2 is SMNVEV in the germline V gene (reference sequence). The trim removed 7 bases at V and 4 bases at J, leaving 13 bases unmatched. CDR3 residues: CASKKLGTGIFTEAFF. The CDR3 DNA reads as TGTGCCAGCAAAAAATTAGGGACAGGGATCTTCACTGAAGCTTTCTTT.

This sequence joins TRBV15 and TRBJ1-2, with 9 nucleotides matching TRBD1. CDR3 length equals 16 residues. Germline V gives CDR1 LNHNV, CDR2 YYDKDF (reference sequence). V dropped 1 base and J dropped 2; count of bases not matched to a gene: 5. In nucleotides, the CDR3 is TGTGCCACCAGCAGAGGCGGGACAGGGTCCAACTATGGCTACACCTTC. It encodes CATSRGGTGSNYGYTF. The whole variable domain, remainder taken from reference TRBV15 and TRBJ1-2, is DAMVIQNPRYQVTQFGKPVTLSCSQTLNHNVMYWYQQKSSQAPKLLFHYYDKDFNNEADTPDNFQSRRPNTSFCFLDIRSPGLGDTAMYLCATSRGGTGSNYGYTFGSGTRLTVV.

The chain combines TRBV7-2 with TRBJ1-3; D ambiguous. CDR3 length equals 15 residues. Germline assignment: CDR1 SGHTA and CDR2 FQGNSA. V dropped 0 bases and J dropped 2 bases, with 8 bases sitting between them. The CDR3 DNA reads TGTGCCAGCAGCTTAGCGCTCGGGGCTGGAAACACCATATATTTT. This encodes CASSLALGAGNTIYF.

This clone occurred a few times. The chain is built from TRBV7-9 and TRBJ1-4; D gene unclear. The CDR3 extends over 14 amino acids. V lost 2 bases and J 0 bases, leaving 4 bases between the germline ends. CDR1 and CDR2 from the germline V gene are SEHNR and FQNEAQ (reference sequence). The CDR3 spells CASSLSTTNEKLFF. DNA of the CDR3: TGTGCCAGCAGCTTATCCACAACTAATGAAAAACTGTTTTTT.

The gene calls are TRBV4-1 and TRBJ2-1; 13 nucleotides agree with TRBD2. CDR1 MGHRA and CDR2 YSYEKL come from the germline V gene. The length of the CDR3 is 17 residues. V was clipped by 2 bases and J by 4 bases; unmatched bases: 5. The CDR3 nucleotides read TGCGCCAGCAGCCAAAAGGGACTAGCGGGAAGATACAATGAGCAGTTCTTC. Protein sequence: CASSQKGLAGRYNEQFF.

The genes are TRBV30 and TRBJ1-2, with TRBD1 identical over 7 bases. Losses at the gene ends were 3 bases for V and 3 bases for J; bases not matched to a gene: 13. This CDR3 is 16 amino acids long. Germline CDR1 reads GTSNPN; CDR2 reads SVGIG (reference sequence). CDR3 loop: CAWRGQPTTIDYGYTF. DNA of the CDR3: TGTGCCTGGAGGGGACAGCCAACGACGATTGACTATGGCTACACCTTC.

This clone was counted a single time. The gene calls are TRBV6-5 and TRBJ2-7; 7 bases map to TRBD1. V shed 6 bases, J shed 1 base, and the junction held 3 bases outside the gene matches. The CDR3 has 13 residues. The germline V gene encodes CDR1 MNHEY and CDR2 SVGAGI. The CDR3: CASSPRGSYEQYF. The CDR3 region has the DNA TGTGCCAGCAGCCCCAGGGGGTCCTACGAGCAGTACTTC.

This clone was seen a handful of times. The chain carries TRBV6-2 or TRBV6-3 and TRBJ1-5, with 10 bases lining up with TRBD1. J lost 3 bases, V lost 1 base, and 3 bases had no gene match. Germline V gene data show CDR1 as MNHEY and CDR2 as SVGEGT. The CDR3 spans 16 residues. CDR3 sequence (DNA): TGTGCCAGCAGTTACTTCGGGACAGGGGACAATCAGCCCCAGCATTTT. Protein: CASSYFGTGDNQPQHF.

This chain connects TRBV7-2 to TRBJ2-5; TRBD1 aligns across 11 bases. This CDR3 comprises 14 residues. J was trimmed by 9 bases and V by 5 bases; bases with no gene match: 8. Germline CDR1 and CDR2: SGHTA and FQGNSA. The CDR3 loop is CASSPGQGEGAQYF. The CDR3 nucleotides are TGTGCCAGCAGCCCGGGACAGGGGGAAGGGGCCCAGTACTTC.